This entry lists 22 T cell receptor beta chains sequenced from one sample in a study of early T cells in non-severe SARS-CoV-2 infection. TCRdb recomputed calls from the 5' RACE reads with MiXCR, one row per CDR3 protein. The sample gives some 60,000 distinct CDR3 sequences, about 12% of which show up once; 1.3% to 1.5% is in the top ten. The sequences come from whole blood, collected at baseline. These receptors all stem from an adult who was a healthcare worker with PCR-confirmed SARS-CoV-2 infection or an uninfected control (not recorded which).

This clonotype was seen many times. CDR3 in DNA: TGTGCCTGGAGTGATCCCTTACAGACGAACACTGAAGCTTTCTTT. It is translated as CAWSDPLQTNTEAFF. V gene TRBV30 combines with J gene TRBJ1-1; D remains unclear. The V gene's germline CDR1 is GTSNPN and CDR2 SVGIG (reference sequence). The CDR3 consists of 15 residues. Deletions cut 1 base from V and 1 base from J, with 13 bases between.

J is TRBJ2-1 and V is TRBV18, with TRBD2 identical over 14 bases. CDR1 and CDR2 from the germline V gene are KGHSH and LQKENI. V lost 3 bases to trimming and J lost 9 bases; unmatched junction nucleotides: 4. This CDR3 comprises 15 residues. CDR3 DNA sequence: TGTGCCAGCTCACCCGGGACTAGCGGGAGTGGTGAGCAGTTCTTC. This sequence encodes CASSPGTSGSGEQFF.

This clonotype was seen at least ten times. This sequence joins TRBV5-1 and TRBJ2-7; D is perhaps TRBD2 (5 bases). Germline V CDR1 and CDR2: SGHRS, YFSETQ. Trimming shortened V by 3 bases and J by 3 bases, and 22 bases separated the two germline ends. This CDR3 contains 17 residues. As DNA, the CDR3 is TGCGCCAGCAGCTCTCTTATCGTCGAGGGCTACAACTACGAGCAGTACTTC. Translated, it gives CASSSLIVEGYNYEQYF.

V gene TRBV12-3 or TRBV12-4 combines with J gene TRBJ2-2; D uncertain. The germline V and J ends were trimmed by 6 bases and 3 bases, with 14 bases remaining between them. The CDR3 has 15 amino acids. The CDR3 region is CASRPYGLYTGELFF. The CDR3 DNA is TGTGCCAGCAGGCCATACGGGCTCTACACCGGGGAGCTGTTTTTT.

CDR3 sequence reads: CASSPTSAQETQYF. The DNA for the CDR3 is TGTGCCAGCAGTCCGACTAGCGCACAAGAGACCCAGTACTTC. The rearrangement joins TRBV27 to TRBJ2-5; 8 nucleotides line up with TRBD2. Germline CDR1 is MNHEY and CDR2 is SMNVEV (reference sequence). J lost 2 bases, V lost 5 bases, and 4 bases had no gene match. The CDR3 loop spans 14 amino acids.

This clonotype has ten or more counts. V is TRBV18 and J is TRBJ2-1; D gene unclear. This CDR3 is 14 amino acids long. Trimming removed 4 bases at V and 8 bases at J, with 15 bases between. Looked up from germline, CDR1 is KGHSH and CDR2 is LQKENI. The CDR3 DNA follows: TGTGCCAGCTCACTGCAACCATCGGTTCATGAGCAGTTCTTC. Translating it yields CASSLQPSVHEQFF.

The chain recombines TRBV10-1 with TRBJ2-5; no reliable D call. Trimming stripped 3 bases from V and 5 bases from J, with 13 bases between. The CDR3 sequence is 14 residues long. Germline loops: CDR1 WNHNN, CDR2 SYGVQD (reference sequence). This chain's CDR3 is CASSDSTFGETQYF. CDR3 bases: TGCGCCAGCAGTGATTCGACTTTCGGTGAGACCCAGTACTTC.

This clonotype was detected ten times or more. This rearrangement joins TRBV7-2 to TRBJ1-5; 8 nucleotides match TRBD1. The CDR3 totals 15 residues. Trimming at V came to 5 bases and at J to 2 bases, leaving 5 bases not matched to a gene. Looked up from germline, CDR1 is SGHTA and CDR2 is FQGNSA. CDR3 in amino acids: CASSGRGQGNQPQHF. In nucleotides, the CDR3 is TGTGCCAGCAGCGGCAGGGGGCAAGGCAATCAGCCCCAGCATTTT.

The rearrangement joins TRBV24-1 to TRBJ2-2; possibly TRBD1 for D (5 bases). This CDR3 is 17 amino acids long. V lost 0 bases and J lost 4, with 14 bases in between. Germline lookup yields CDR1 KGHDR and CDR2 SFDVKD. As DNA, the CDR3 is TGTGCCACCAGTGATTTGTCAGGGAATGAGCCCACCGGGGAGCTGTTTTTT. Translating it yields CATSDLSGNEPTGELFF.

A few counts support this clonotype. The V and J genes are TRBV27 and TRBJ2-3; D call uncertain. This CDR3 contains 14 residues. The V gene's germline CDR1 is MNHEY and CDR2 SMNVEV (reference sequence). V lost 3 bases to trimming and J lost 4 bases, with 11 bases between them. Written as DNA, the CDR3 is TGTGCCAGCAGTTTCTATCGCGTCTCAGATACGCAGTATTTT. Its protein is CASSFYRVSDTQYF.

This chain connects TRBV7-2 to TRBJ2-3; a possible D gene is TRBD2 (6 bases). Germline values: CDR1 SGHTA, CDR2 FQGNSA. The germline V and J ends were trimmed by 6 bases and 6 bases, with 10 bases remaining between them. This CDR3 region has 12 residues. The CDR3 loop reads CASRLAGDTQYF. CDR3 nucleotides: TGTGCCAGCAGACTAGCCGGGGATACGCAGTATTTT.

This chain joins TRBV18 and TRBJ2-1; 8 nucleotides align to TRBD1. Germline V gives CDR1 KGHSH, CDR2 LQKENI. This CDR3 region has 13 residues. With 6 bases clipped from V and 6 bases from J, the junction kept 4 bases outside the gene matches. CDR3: CASSQTGGNEQFF. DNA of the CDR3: TGTGCCAGCTCTCAAACAGGGGGCAATGAGCAGTTCTTC.

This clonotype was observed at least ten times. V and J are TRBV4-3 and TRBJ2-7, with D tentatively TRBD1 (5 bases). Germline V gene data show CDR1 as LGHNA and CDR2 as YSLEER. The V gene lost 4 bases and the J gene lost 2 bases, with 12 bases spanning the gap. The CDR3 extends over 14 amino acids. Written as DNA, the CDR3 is TGCGCCAGCAGCCCATACAGGTTTACCTACGAGCAGTACTTC. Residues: CASSPYRFTYEQYF.

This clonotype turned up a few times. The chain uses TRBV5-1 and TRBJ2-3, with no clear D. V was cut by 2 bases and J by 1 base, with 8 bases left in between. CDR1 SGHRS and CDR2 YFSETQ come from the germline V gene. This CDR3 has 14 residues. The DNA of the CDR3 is TGCGCCAGCAGCTTCTACATTGGCACAGATACGCAGTATTTT. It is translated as CASSFYIGTDTQYF.

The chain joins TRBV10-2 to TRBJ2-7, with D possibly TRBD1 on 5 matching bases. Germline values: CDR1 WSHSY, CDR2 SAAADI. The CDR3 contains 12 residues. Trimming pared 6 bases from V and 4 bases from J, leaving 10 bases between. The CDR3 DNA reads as TGCGCCAGCAGGGACATAGAGTACGAGCAGTACTTC. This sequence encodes CASRDIEYEQYF.

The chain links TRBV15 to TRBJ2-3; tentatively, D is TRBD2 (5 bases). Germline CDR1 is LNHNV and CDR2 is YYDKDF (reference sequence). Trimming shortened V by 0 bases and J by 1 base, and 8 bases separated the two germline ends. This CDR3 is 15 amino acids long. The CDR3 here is CATSRDLAGTDTQYF. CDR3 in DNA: TGTGCCACCAGCAGAGATCTAGCCGGCACAGATACGCAGTATTTT.

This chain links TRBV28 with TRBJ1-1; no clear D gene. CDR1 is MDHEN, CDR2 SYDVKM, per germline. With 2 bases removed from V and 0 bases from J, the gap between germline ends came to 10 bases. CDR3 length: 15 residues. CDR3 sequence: CASSLPGSMNTEAFF. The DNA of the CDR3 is TGTGCCAGCAGTTTACCCGGGAGCATGAACACTGAAGCTTTCTTT. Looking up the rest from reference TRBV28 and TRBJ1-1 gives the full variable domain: DVKVTQSSRYLVKRTGEKVFLECVQDMDHENMFWYRQDPGLGLRLIYFSYDVKMKEKGDIPEGYSVSREKKERFSLILESASTNQTSMYLCASSLPGSMNTEAFFGQGTRLTVV.

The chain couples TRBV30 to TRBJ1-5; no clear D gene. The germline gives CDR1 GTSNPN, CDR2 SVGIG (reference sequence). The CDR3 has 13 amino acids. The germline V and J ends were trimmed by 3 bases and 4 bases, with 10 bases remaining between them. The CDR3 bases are TGTGCCTGGAGCGGCAGAGAAAATCAGCCCCAGCATTTT. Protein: CAWSGRENQPQHF.

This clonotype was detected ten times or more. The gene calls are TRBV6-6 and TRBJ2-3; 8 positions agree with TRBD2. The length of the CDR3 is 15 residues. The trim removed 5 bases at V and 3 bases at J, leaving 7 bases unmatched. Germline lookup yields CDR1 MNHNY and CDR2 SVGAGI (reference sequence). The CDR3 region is CASSPTGGPTDTQYF. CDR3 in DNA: TGTGCCAGCAGTCCGACGGGGGGGCCAACAGATACGCAGTATTTT.

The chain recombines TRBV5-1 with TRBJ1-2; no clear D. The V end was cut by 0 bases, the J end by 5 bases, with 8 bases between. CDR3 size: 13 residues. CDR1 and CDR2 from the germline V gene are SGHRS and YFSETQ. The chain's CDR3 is CASSLVAEYGYTF. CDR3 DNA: TGCGCCAGCAGCTTGGTGGCCGAGTATGGCTACACCTTC.

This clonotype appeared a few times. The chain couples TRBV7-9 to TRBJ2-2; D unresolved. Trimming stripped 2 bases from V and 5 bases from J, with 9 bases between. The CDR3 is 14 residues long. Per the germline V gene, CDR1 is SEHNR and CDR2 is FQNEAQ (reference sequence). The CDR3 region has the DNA TGTGCCAGCAGCTTAAGGGAAGATACCGGGGAGCTGTTTTTT. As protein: CASSLREDTGELFF.

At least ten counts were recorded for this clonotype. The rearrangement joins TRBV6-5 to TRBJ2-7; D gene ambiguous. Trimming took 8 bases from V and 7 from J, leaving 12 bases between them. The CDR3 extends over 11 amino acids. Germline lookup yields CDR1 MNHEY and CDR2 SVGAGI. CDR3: CASGLGREQYF. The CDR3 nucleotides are TGTGCCAGCGGCTTGGGTAGGGAGCAGTACTTC.